This TCR beta chain was identified during a study of prognosis after radiotherapy for stage I lung cancer. Study-wide background: Patients were some 13 men and roughly 6 women aged about 50 to 85, median around 71 years. The tumor was squamous cell carcinoma for roughly seven patients; for 12 to 13, it was adenocarcinoma.

The germline V and J ends were trimmed by 6 bases and 4 bases, with 10 bases remaining between them. Per the germline V gene, CDR1 is MNHNS and CDR2 is SASEGT. There are 13 residues in the CDR3. Other malignancies, prior chemotherapy and prior radiotherapy were absent in all patients, each of whom was node-negative on CT and PET/CT. Using two-round multiplex PCR, the authors amplified TCR beta CDR3 from genomic DNA. Specific primers for each TRBV and TRBJ gene were what first-round PCR used. TCRdb ran MiXCR on the multiplex PCR reads and lists one entry per CDR3 protein. The sample consists of about 26,000 distinct CDR3 sequences, approximately 31% of them appearing once.

Sequences were derived from PBMCs, sampled before or after stereotactic body radiation therapy (not recorded which). The receptor comes from a donor over 45 with non-small cell lung cancer. The chain has TRBV6-1 and TRBJ2-1; possibly TRBD1 for D (6 bases). CDR3 sequence reads: CASRTDRYNEQFF. As DNA, the CDR3 is TGTGCCAGCAGGACGGACAGATACAATGAGCAGTTCTTC.